Presented here are 15 T cell receptor beta chains from one specimen sequenced in a study of CD8+ T cells in alopecia areata. RNA was extracted and reverse transcribed into cDNA as the sequencing template. Produced via immunoSEQ multiplex PCR; TCRdb's table is partial and in-frame only. The table includes about 82,000 clones, 51% detected once. The sequencing input was NKG2D-high CD8+ T cells sorted from blood. These receptors all stem from a human donor with alopecia areata.

This clone has more than one count but fewer than ten. V is TRBV29-1 and J is TRBJ2-3; D gene uncertain. The CDR3 length is 13 residues. Looked up from germline, CDR1 is SQVTM and CDR2 is ANQGSEA. Trimming cost V 3 bases and J 0 bases, with 7 bases left between them. DNA of the CDR3: TGCAGCGTTGACTCCGACAGCACAGATACGCAGTATTTT. It specifies CSVDSDSTDTQYF.

The CDR3, as DNA: TGCAGCGTTGGAACTAGCGGGTACAATGAGCAGTTCTTC. It specifies CSVGTSGYNEQFF. The chain couples TRBV29-1 to TRBJ2-1; 9 bases map to TRBD2. This CDR3 region has 13 residues. The germline CDR1 and CDR2 sequences are SQVTM and ANQGSEA. V shed 4 bases, J shed 4 bases, and the junction held 2 bases outside the gene matches.

The chain joins TRBV27 to TRBJ2-1; D is unresolved. Trimming cost V 5 bases and J 6 bases, with 11 bases left between them. The CDR3 length is 13 residues. Germline loops: CDR1 MNHEY, CDR2 SMNVEV (reference sequence). CDR3: CASSVGPGNEQFF. CDR3 nucleotides: TGTGCCAGCAGTGTAGGCCCTGGCAATGAGCAGTTCTTC.

The V call is TRBV27, the J call TRBJ1-1; D is ambiguous. The CDR3 is 14 residues long. V shed 2 bases and J shed 5 bases, with 12 bases lying between them. The germline CDR1 and CDR2 sequences are MNHEY and SMNVEV (reference sequence). CDR3 DNA: TGTGCCAGCAGTTTAGGCGTCGGGGATACTGAAGCTTTCTTT. This encodes CASSLGVGDTEAFF.

V usage is TRBV4-3 and J usage is TRBJ2-7; TRBD1 is a possible D gene (6 bases). Germline CDR1 reads LGHNA; CDR2 reads YSLEER. V gave up 0 bases and J gave up 2 bases, with 14 bases separating them. The CDR3 extends over 16 amino acids. The CDR3, as DNA: TGCGCCAGCAGCCAAGATGTGGGGGCGCGGACCTACGAGCAGTACTTC. Translated: CASSQDVGARTYEQYF.

The chain recombines TRBV29-1 with TRBJ2-3; the match to TRBD2 covers 9 bases. Germline CDR1 is SQVTM and CDR2 is ANQGSEA. Losses at the gene ends were 6 bases for V and 6 bases for J; bases not matched to a gene: 13. This CDR3 comprises 15 residues. The CDR3 sequence is CSVDDPSGGLDTQYF. CDR3 sequence (DNA): TGCAGCGTCGACGATCCGAGCGGGGGGTTGGATACGCAGTATTTT.

The rearrangement joins TRBV29-1 to TRBJ2-7; possibly TRBD1 or TRBD2 for D (5 bases each). Trimming left V 4 bases short and J 1 base short, with 14 bases between. The CDR3 extends over 14 amino acids. Germline CDR1 is SQVTM and CDR2 is ANQGSEA. The chain's CDR3 is CSVAPRGASYEQYF. The CDR3 nucleotides read TGCAGCGTTGCCCCGAGGGGTGCGTCCTACGAGCAGTACTTC.

In this sample, this clone turned up once. The chain carries TRBV4-1 and TRBJ2-5, with D maybe TRBD2 (6 bases). The CDR3 is 16 residues long. Germline-derived CDR1 and CDR2 are MGHRA and YSYEKL. The V end lost 4 bases, the J end lost 4 bases, and 19 bases lay between the germline ends. The CDR3 protein is CASSRDLASSIETQYF. CDR3 sequence (DNA): TGCGCCAGCAGCCGGGACCTAGCGTCGTCCATAGAGACCCAGTACTTC.

The genes are TRBV30 and TRBJ2-7; possibly TRBD1 for D (6 bases). The germline V gene has CDR1 GTSNPN and CDR2 SVGIG (reference sequence). V gave up 0 bases and J gave up 3 bases, with 9 bases separating them. The CDR3 runs to 13 residues. The CDR3 sequence is CAWSVTGIYEQYF. In DNA, the CDR3 is TGTGCCTGGAGTGTCACAGGGATCTACGAGCAGTACTTC.

The V and J genes are TRBV11-2 and TRBJ2-7; TRBD2 aligns across 10 bases. With 0 bases clipped from V and 1 base from J, the junction kept 12 bases outside the gene matches. CDR1 and CDR2 from the germline V gene are SGHAT and FQNNGV. The CDR3 runs to 19 residues. The DNA for the CDR3 is TGTGCCAGCAGCTTAGAGGGCGGACTAGCGGTCAGGGGGTCCTACGAGCAGTACTTC. It specifies CASSLEGGLAVRGSYEQYF.

The J gene is TRBJ2-1, the V gene TRBV18; TRBD1 aligns across 8 bases. V lost 2 bases and J lost 7; bases outside the gene matches: 7. This CDR3 is 15 amino acids long. Per germline, CDR1 KGHSH and CDR2 LQKENI. DNA for the CDR3: TGTGCCAGCTCACCAACGGACAGGGTAGGGAATGAGCAGTTCTTC. Residues: CASSPTDRVGNEQFF.

The CDR3 DNA sequence: TGTGCCAGCTCCTACGGGAAGGACACTGAAGCTTTCTTT. This encodes CASSYGKDTEAFF. This chain links TRBV27 with TRBJ1-1; no definite D call. The germline V gene has CDR1 MNHEY and CDR2 SMNVEV (reference sequence). This CDR3 spans 13 amino acids. Trimming shortened V by 8 bases and J by 3 bases, and 13 bases separated the two germline ends.

This clone has more than one count but fewer than ten. This chain links TRBV29-1 with TRBJ2-7; TRBD2 agrees at 7 bases. The V gene's germline CDR1 is SQVTM and CDR2 ANQGSEA. There are 14 residues in the CDR3. V was pared by 7 bases and J by 2 bases, with 11 bases of the junction left unmatched. The CDR3 DNA is TGCAGCGCCGCTGAGGGAGCGGGACCCTACGAGCAGTACTTC. Its protein product is CSAAEGAGPYEQYF.

The chain uses TRBV11-2 and TRBJ2-5; D may be TRBD1 (6 bases). CDR1 is SGHAT, CDR2 FQNNGV, per germline. Deletions cut 5 bases from V and 4 bases from J, with 11 bases between. The CDR3 has 13 residues. CDR3 sequence (DNA): TGTGCCAGCAGCCCGGGGACACCAGAGACCCAGTACTTC. This sequence encodes CASSPGTPETQYF.

The rearrangement uses TRBV9 and TRBJ2-3; 13 bases are shared with TRBD2. Trimming took 4 bases from V and 11 from J; bases not matched to a gene: 10. This CDR3 spans 15 amino acids. Germline loops: CDR1 SGDLS, CDR2 YYNGEE. The CDR3 sequence is CASSFTSGGANEQYF. For the CDR3, the DNA is TGTGCCAGCAGCTTCACTAGCGGGGGGGCCAACGAGCAGTATTTT.